This entry is about one T cell receptor beta chain. The antigen is unknown. This entry belongs to a study of identical twins. General study findings and limits: Partly confounded zero-insertion analyses could result from invariant MAIT and iNKT cells.

TCRdb recomputed calls from the 5' RACE reads with MiXCR, one row per CDR3 protein. The sample holds approximately 190,000 distinct CDR3 sequences, approximately 15% seen once. The germline V gene encodes CDR1 ENHRY and CDR2 SYGVKD. V dropped 1 base and J dropped 0 bases, with 7 bases sitting between them. The CDR3 sequence is 16 residues long. The data also belong to a second study, concerning T cells expressing NK-cell markers. In that study: The sequencing cohort of eight donors included seven HCMV-seropositive individuals and one seronegative individual.

The receptor's source is a woman aged 18-30 years in good health. The sequenced sample was CD8+ T cells sorted from blood. This chain uses TRBV10-3 with TRBJ2-6; no firm D call. CDR3 bases: TGTGCCATCAGTGAGTTTTCGTCCTCTGGGGCCAACGTCCTGACTTTC. Translating gives CAISEFSSSGANVLTF.